Given below is one T cell receptor (beta chain) in context. Its antigen is not known. The ends were cut back, 6 bases at V and 0 bases at J, with 12 bases in the middle. The CDR3 spans 15 residues. CDR1 and CDR2 from the germline V gene are SNHLY and FYNNEI. Sequencing used immunoSEQ v3. Libraries were sequenced to some 2 million read pairs (survey) or about 5-6 million (deep). Profiling relied on immunoSEQ multiplex PCR, and the TCRdb table lists in-frame clones only, not all of them. The top ten hold 7.4% of the sample, which has about 12,000 clones, roughly 50% seen once. Time point in this sample: pre-treatment sample, taken before nivolumab and TIL therapy. Tumor tissue came from excised metastases, mostly pleural nodules or supraclavicular lymph nodes. These data belong to a study of TIL therapy for anti-PD-1-resistant metastatic lung cancer. Across the whole study: Patients had a median age of almost 55 years (range about 35-85). Half of patients were current or former smokers.

General study findings and limits: Compared with baseline intratumoral T cells, expanded TIL cultures were more clonal and less diverse (roughly 6.5% vs 31%).

The source is a person aged 25-79 years with non-small cell lung cancer. V usage is TRBV2 and J usage is TRBJ1-5; D is undetermined. Sequencing used tumor tissue, obtained at baseline. CDR3 loop: CASRRTQYSNQPQHF. Written as DNA, the CDR3 is TGTGCCAGCAGAAGAACACAATATAGCAATCAGCCCCAGCATTTT.